Sequencing of this T cell receptor beta chain was carried out in a study of T cells in Graves' hyperthyroidism and ophthalmopathy. The source material, RNA transcripts, was used to amplify TCR beta CDR3 regions. The TCR CDR3 first-round RT-PCR relied on the HTBI primer set. Each CDR3 protein is one row after TCRdb ran MiXCR on the multiplex PCR reads. The repertoire holds about 610,000 distinct CDR3 sequences, with approximately 44% as singletons. This TCR came from a woman aged 18-29 years with Graves' hyperthyroidism. Input material: peripheral blood or thyroid tissue (not recorded which).

CDR3 DNA sequence: TGTGCCAGCAGCCAAGTTCCGGAGGGCTGTGGCTACACCTTC. This codes for CASSQVPEGCGYTF. This chain uses TRBV3-1 with TRBJ1-2; D is undetermined. Germline CDR1 LGHDT, CDR2 YNNKEL (reference sequence). The germline V and J ends were trimmed by 1 base and 7 bases, with 13 bases remaining between them. The CDR3 totals 14 residues.